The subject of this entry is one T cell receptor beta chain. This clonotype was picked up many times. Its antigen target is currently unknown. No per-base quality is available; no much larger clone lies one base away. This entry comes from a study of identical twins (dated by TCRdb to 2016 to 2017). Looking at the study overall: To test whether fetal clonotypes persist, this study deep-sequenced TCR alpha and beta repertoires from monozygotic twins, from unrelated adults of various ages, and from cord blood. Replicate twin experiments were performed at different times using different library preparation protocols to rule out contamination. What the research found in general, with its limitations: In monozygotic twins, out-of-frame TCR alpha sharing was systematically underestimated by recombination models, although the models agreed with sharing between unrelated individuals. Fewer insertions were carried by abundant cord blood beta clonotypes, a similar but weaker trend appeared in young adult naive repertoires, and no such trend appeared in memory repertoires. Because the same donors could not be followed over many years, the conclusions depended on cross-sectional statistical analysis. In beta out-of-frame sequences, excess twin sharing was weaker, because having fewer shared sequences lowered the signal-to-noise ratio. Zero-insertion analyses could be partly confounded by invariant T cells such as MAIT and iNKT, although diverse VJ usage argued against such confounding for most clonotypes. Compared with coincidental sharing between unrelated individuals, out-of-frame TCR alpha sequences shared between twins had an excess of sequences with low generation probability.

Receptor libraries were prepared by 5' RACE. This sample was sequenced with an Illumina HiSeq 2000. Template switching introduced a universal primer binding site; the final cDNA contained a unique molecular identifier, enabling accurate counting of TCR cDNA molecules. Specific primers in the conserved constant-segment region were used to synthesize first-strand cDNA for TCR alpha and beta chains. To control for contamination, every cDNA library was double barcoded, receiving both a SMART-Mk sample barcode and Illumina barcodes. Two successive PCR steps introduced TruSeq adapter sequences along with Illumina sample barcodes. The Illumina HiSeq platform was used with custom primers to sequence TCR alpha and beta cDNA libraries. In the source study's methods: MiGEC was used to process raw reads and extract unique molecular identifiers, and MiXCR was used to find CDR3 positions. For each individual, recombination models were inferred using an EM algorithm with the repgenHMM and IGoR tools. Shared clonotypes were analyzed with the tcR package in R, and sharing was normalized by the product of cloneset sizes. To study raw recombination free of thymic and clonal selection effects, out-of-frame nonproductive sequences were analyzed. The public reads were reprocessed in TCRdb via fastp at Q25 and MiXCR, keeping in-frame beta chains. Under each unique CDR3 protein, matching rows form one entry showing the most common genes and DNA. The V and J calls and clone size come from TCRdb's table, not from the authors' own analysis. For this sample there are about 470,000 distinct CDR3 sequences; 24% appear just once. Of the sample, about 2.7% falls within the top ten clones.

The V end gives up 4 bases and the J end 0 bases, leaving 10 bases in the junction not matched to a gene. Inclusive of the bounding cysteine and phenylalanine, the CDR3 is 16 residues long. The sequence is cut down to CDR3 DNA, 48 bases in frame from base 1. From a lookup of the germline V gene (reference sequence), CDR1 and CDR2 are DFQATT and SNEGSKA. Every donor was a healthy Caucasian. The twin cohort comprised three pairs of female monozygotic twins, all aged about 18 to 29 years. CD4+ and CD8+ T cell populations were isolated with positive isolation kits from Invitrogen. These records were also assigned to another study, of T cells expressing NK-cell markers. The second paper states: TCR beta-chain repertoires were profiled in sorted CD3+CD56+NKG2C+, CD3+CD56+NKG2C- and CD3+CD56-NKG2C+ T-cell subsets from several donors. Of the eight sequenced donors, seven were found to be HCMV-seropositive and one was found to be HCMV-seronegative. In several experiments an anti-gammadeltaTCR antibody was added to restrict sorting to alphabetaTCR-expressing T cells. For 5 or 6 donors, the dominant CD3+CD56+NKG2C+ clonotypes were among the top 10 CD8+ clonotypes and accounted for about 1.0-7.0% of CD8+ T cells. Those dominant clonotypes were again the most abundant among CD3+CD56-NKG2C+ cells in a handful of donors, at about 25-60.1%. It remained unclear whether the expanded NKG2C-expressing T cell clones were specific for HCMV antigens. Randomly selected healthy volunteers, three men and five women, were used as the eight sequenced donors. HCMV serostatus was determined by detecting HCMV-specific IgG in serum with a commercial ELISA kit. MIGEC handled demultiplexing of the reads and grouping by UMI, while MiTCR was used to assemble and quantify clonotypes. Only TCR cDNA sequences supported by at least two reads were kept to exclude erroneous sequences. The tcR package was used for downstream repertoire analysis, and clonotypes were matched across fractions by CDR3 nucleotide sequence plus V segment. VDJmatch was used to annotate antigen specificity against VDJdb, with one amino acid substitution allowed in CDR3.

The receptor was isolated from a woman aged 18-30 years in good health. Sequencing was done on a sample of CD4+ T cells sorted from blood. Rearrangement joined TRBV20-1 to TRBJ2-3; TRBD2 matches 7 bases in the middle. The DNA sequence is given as TGCAGTGCTACTAACCGACTAGCAGTTAGCACAGATACGCAGTATTTT. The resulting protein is CSATNRLAVSTDTQYF.